One sample yielded the 21 T cell receptor beta chains listed below, sequenced in a study of T cells in Graves' hyperthyroidism and ophthalmopathy. TCR beta CDR3 regions were amplified from RNA. Initially, a first-round RT-PCR of the TCR CDR3 employed the HTBI primer set. TCRdb recomputed calls from the multiplex PCR reads with MiXCR, one row per CDR3 protein. The sample records a few hundred thousand distinct CDR3 sequences, roughly a sixth being singletons. The sample taken for sequencing was blood. The receptors shown here come from a woman between 40 and 50 years old with Graves' ophthalmopathy.

Many counts were recorded for this clonotype. The chain employs TRBV3-1 and TRBJ2-5; the D gene is possibly TRBD2 (7 bases). CDR1 and CDR2 (germline): LGHDT, YNNKEL (reference sequence). Trimming took off 11 bases at V and 6 bases at J, with 13 bases between the two ends. The CDR3 totals 11 residues. CDR3 residues: CAAGALKTQYF. The CDR3 bases are TGTGCCGCGGGGGCGTTAAAGACCCAGTACTTC.

This clonotype was counted between two and nine times. The J gene is TRBJ2-3, the V gene TRBV6-1; D uncertain. CDR1 MNHNS and CDR2 SASEGT come from the germline V gene. The V gene lost 6 bases and the J gene lost 5 bases, with 9 bases spanning the gap. The CDR3 sequence is 12 residues long. The CDR3 loop reads CASSSARDTQYF. CDR3 DNA sequence: TGTGCCAGCAGCTCAGCCCGAGATACGCAGTATTTT.

J is TRBJ2-6 and V is TRBV6-1; 10 nucleotides align to TRBD2. Trimming removed 8 bases from V and 12 bases from J; junction bases left unmatched: 4. The V gene's germline CDR1 is MNHNS and CDR2 SASEGT. This CDR3 has 12 amino acids. The CDR3 DNA reads as TGTGCCAGCGGACTAGCGGTAGGCGTCCTGACTTTC. This gives the protein CASGLAVGVLTF.

The chain joins TRBV20-1 to TRBJ2-5; 10 bases agree with TRBD2. Germline V gene lookup returns CDR1 DFQATT and CDR2 SNEGSKA (reference sequence). V was clipped by 0 bases and J by 4 bases; unmatched bases: 8. The CDR3 is 16 amino acids. CDR3 nucleotides: TGCAGTGCTAGAGACCCTAGCGGGAGATGGTCAGAGACCCAGTACTTC. Protein product: CSARDPSGRWSETQYF.

This clonotype has at least ten counts. The rearrangement joins TRBV3-1 to TRBJ2-1; TRBD2 aligns across 7 bases. Germline V gene sequence: CDR1 LGHDT, CDR2 YNNKEL (reference sequence). The length of the CDR3 is 18 residues. After removal of 0 bases from V and 0 bases from J, the junction contained 8 bases not matched to a gene. Here the CDR3 DNA reads TGTGCCAGCAGCCAAGATCGGGAGGTGGGGATCTCCTACAATGAGCAGTTCTTC. It encodes CASSQDREVGISYNEQFF.

V is TRBV12-3 or TRBV12-4 and J is TRBJ2-4; 9 positions match TRBD2. The CDR3 spans 17 residues. The V and J ends lost 5 bases and 1 base, in that order; junction bases with no gene match: 9. This CDR3 is CASSANVLAGAKNIQYF. DNA of the CDR3: TGTGCCAGCAGTGCGAACGTACTAGCGGGTGCCAAAAACATTCAGTACTTC.

This clonotype was seen a few times. The chain uses TRBV29-1 and TRBJ1-2; 9 bases line up with TRBD1. Germline lookup yields CDR1 SQVTM and CDR2 ANQGSEA. V was clipped by 6 bases and J by 4 bases; unmatched bases: 12. The CDR3 is 15 residues long. Here the CDR3 reads CSVSRDRVFGYGYTF. The DNA of the CDR3 is TGCAGCGTCTCCCGGGACAGGGTCTTCGGCTATGGCTACACCTTC.

This clonotype was picked up many times. This rearrangement joins TRBV2 to TRBJ2-7; a weak D match, TRBD1 (5 bases). Looked up from germline, CDR1 is SNHLY and CDR2 is FYNNEI. The CDR3 is 13 residues long. V was trimmed by 10 bases and J by 3 bases, leaving 16 bases between them. The CDR3 here is CATQDSPNYEQYF. The CDR3 region has the DNA TGTGCCACCCAAGACAGCCCCAACTACGAGCAGTACTTC.

This clonotype was counted once. A much larger clone differs from this one at a single base, so this may be a read error. CDR3 sequence reads: CASSERLTSPEQYF. As DNA, the CDR3 is TGTGCCAGCAGCGAAAGATTGACTAGCCCCGAGCAGTACTTC. The V gene is TRBV9, the J gene TRBJ2-7; 7 positions match TRBD2. The length of the CDR3 is 14 residues. The germline V gene has CDR1 SGDLS and CDR2 YYNGEE. V shed 3 bases and J 6 bases; nucleotides not matched to a gene: 9.

V is TRBV6-1 and J is TRBJ1-4; 7 bases are shared with TRBD1. The J segment lost 5 bases and the V segment lost 5 bases, leaving 14 bases of the junction unmatched. The CDR3 has 17 residues. Germline V gene data show CDR1 as MNHNS and CDR2 as SASEGT. DNA for the CDR3: TGTGCCAGCAGTTCCCCTCTACGACAGGGAGGGAATGAAAAACTGTTTTTT. Its translation is CASSSPLRQGGNEKLFF.

The rearrangement uses TRBV28 and TRBJ2-6; TRBD1 agrees at 12 bases. Unmatched junction bases numbered 9, after V lost 6 bases and J lost 0 bases. Germline V gene lookup returns CDR1 MDHEN and CDR2 SYDVKM. This CDR3 has 19 residues. The DNA for the CDR3 is TGTGCCAGCAGCGCAGCCCGGGACAGGGGGCACTCTGGGGCCAACGTCCTGACTTTC. Protein: CASSAARDRGHSGANVLTF.

This clonotype was counted ten times or more. The rearrangement joins TRBV30 to TRBJ2-3; 7 bases agree with TRBD1. This CDR3 region has 14 residues. After removal of 3 bases from V and 1 base from J, the junction contained 4 bases not matched to a gene. Germline V gives CDR1 GTSNPN, CDR2 SVGIG (reference sequence). CDR3 in amino acids: CAWSAQGGTDTQYF. CDR3 coding DNA: TGTGCCTGGAGCGCCCAGGGGGGCACAGATACGCAGTATTTT.

The chain combines TRBV4-1 with TRBJ2-7; D may match TRBD1 or TRBD2 (6 bases each). The germline V and J ends were trimmed by 0 bases and 6 bases, with 21 bases remaining between them. CDR1 MGHRA and CDR2 YSYEKL come from the germline V gene. There are 17 residues in the CDR3. CDR3 nucleotide sequence: TGCGCCAGCAGCCAAGAGGCTTGGGGGGCAGTCGTGAGCGAGCAGTACTTC. Its translation: CASSQEAWGAVVSEQYF.

In this sample, this clonotype turned up many times. V gene TRBV6-1 combines with J gene TRBJ2-7, with 9 bases that match TRBD1. Trimming cost V 7 bases and J 4 bases; bases outside gene matches: 8. Germline-derived CDR1 and CDR2 are MNHNS and SASEGT. This CDR3 contains 14 residues. In nucleotides, the CDR3 is TGTGCCAGCATCGCCGGGACAGGGTTTTACGAGCAGTACTTC. Protein product: CASIAGTGFYEQYF.

The chain employs TRBV15 and TRBJ2-1; 10 bases agree with TRBD1. The CDR3 is made up of 17 amino acids. V lost 5 bases and J lost 5; bases outside the gene matches: 12. CDR1 and CDR2 from the germline V gene are LNHNV and YYDKDF (reference sequence). The CDR3 sequence: CATSRLTSGQGDNEQFF. The DNA for the CDR3 is TGTGCCACCAGCCGACTTACCTCCGGACAGGGGGACAATGAGCAGTTCTTC.

This clonotype was found many times. The rearrangement links TRBV2 to TRBJ2-1; D ambiguous. Per germline, CDR1 SNHLY and CDR2 FYNNEI. There are 14 residues in the CDR3. V was clipped by 5 bases and J by 4 bases, with 12 bases between them. The CDR3 here is CASSYQGIYNEQFF. The CDR3 region has the DNA TGTGCCAGCAGTTATCAAGGGATTTACAATGAGCAGTTCTTC.

This clonotype has ten or more counts. The rearrangement joins TRBV6-1 to TRBJ2-5; 9 nucleotides align to TRBD2. CDR1 is MNHNS and CDR2 is SASEGT in the germline V gene. Trimming cost V 3 bases and J 5 bases; bases outside gene matches: 4. This CDR3 spans 14 amino acids. DNA for the CDR3: TGTGCCAGCAGTGATGGGCGGGGGGGGGAGACCCAGTACTTC. This encodes CASSDGRGGETQYF.

The chain employs TRBV5-1 and TRBJ2-2; D is possibly TRBD2 (6 bases). The germline CDR1 and CDR2 sequences are SGHRS and YFSETQ. Trimming shortened V by 5 bases and J by 4 bases, and 18 bases separated the two germline ends. This CDR3 comprises 16 residues. CDR3 region: CASSDSTLGGTGELFF. CDR3 DNA: TGCGCCAGCAGTGACAGTACCCTCGGGGGCACCGGGGAGCTGTTTTTT.

The V call is TRBV7-9, the J call TRBJ1-1, with D hard to call. The CDR3 is 11 residues long. V was pared by 6 bases and J by 7 bases, with 9 bases between. Germline V gene lookup returns CDR1 SEHNR and CDR2 FQNEAQ (reference sequence). The CDR3 DNA follows: TGTGCCAGCAGTCAAGACCTTGAAGCTTTCTTT. Translated, it gives CASSQDLEAFF.

This clonotype was seen a handful of times. This could be a read error, since a much larger clone is one nucleotide away. J is TRBJ1-1 and V is TRBV7-2, with D maybe TRBD1 (6 bases). CDR3 length: 16 residues. Germline loops: CDR1 SGHTA, CDR2 FQGNSA. The chain's CDR3 is CVSSSRGGGQNTEAFF. CDR3 in DNA: TGTGTCAGCAGCTCTAGAGGGGGAGGACAGAACACTGAAGCTTTCTTT.

This clonotype was picked up many times. The V call is TRBV7-9, the J call TRBJ1-2; D ambiguous. The CDR3 runs to 19 residues. The V gene's germline CDR1 is SEHNR and CDR2 FQNEAQ (reference sequence). V shed 5 bases and J shed 1 base, with 26 bases lying between them. CDR3 in DNA: TGTGCCAGCAGCGATAATGGAGCGGCGGATCGGAGGGATAACTATGGCTACACCTTC. Encoded protein: CASSDNGAADRRDNYGYTF.